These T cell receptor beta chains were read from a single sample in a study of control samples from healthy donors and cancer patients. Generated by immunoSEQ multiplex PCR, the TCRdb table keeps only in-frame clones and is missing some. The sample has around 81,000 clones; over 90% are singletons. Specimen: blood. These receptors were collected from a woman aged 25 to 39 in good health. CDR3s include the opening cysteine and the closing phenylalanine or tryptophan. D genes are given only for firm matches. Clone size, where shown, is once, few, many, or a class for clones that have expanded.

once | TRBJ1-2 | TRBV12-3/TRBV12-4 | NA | TGTGCCAGCAGTCGACAGCTACTCTATGGCTACACCTTC | CASSRQLLYGYTF
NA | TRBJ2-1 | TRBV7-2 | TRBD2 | TGTGCCAGCAGCAGCTGGACTAGCGGGTACTACAATGAGCAGTTCTTC | CASSSWTSGYYNEQFF
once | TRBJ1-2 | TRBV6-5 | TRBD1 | TGTGCCAGCAGAAGACAGGGGGACTATGGCTACACCTTC | CASRRQGDYGYTF
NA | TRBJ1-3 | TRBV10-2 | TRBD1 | TGCGCCAGCAGTGACCTCGGACAGGGAGGAACCTCTGGAAACACCATATATTTT | CASSDLGQGGTSGNTIYF
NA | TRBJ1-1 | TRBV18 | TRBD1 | TGTGCCAGCTCACCACGGGCGCAGGGGGATGGGGTCACTGAAGCTTTCTTT | CASSPRAQGDGVTEAFF
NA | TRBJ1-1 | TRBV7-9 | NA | TGTGCCAGCAGCTCACAGGGGAACACTGAAGCTTTCTTT | CASSSQGNTEAFF
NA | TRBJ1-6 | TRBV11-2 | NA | TGTGCCAGCAGCTTAGGCACCCTTAATTCACCCCTCCACTTT | CASSLGTLNSPLHF
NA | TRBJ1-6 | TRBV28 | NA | TGTGCCAGCAGCTCCGGGACACCTAATTCACCCCTCCACTTT | CASSSGTPNSPLHF
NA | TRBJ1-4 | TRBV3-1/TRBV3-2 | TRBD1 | TGTGCCAGCAGCCCGAGGGACAGGGGGGAAAAACTGTTTTTT | CASSPRDRGEKLFF
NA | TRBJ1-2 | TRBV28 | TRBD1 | TGTGCCAGCAGTTTAACTGACAGGGCCTATGGCTACACCTTC | CASSLTDRAYGYTF
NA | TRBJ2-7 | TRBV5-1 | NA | TGCGCCAGCAGCCTCCGGGGGGCCGAGCAGTACTTC | CASSLRGAEQYF
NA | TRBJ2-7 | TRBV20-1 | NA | TGCAGTGCTAGTCCGGTGAGCTCCTACGAGCAGTACTTC | CSASPVSSYEQYF
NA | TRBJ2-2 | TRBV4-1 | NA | TGCGCCAGCAGACCGGAGAGAACCGGGGAGCTGTTTTTT | CASRPERTGELFF
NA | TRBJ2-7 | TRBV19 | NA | TGTGCCAGTAGTGGCTCTTTGTACGAGCAGTACTTC | CASSGSLYEQYF
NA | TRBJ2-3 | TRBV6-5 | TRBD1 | TGTGCCAGAGTTACTCGGACAGGGGGCACAGACACGCAGTATTTT | CARVTRTGGTDTQYF
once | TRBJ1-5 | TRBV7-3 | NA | TGTGCCAGCAGCTTAATACTGACATATAGCAATCAGCCCCAGCATTTT | CASSLILTYSNQPQHF
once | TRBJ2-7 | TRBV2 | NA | TGTGCCAGCAGTTTGCGGGGAATGGGGTACGAGCAGTACTTC | CASSLRGMGYEQYF
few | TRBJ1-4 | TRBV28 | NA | TGTGCCAGCAGTCCCGAGTTTTCTAATGAAAAACTGTTTTTT | CASSPEFSNEKLFF
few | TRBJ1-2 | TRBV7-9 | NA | TGTGCCAGCAGCCCAACGGGTCCTAACTATGGCTACACCTTC | CASSPTGPNYGYTF
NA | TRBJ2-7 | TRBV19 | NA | TGTGCCAGTATGGGGGGTCTCCGGGGCGAGCAGTACTTC | CASMGGLRGEQYF
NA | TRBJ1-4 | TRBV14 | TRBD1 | TGTGCCAGCAGCCAAGACCGATCGACAGGGATACTGTTTTTT | CASSQDRSTGILFF
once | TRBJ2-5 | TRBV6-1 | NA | TGTGCCAGCAGTGACCCGACTAGTTCTAAAGAGACCCAGTACTTC | CASSDPTSSKETQYF
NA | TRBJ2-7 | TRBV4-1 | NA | TGCGCCAGCAGCCAAGTGTATCGAGACAGTGCCTCGTACGAGCAGTACTTC | CASSQVYRDSASYEQYF
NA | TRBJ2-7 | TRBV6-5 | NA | TGTGTTATCCTTCGGGGAAGCTCCTACGAGCAGTACTTC | CVILRGSSYEQYF
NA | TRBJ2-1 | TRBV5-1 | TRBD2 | TGCGCCAGCAGCTTGGAGCCTAGCGGGAGCACCTACAATGAGCAGTTCTTC | CASSLEPSGSTYNEQFF
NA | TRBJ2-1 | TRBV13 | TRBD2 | TGTGCCAGCAGCTTAGTAGGCGTTAGCGGGGGTTATGAGCAGTTCTTC | CASSLVGVSGGYEQFF
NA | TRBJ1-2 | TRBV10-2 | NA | TGCGCCAGCAGTGATGTGCAGAACTATGGCTACACCTTC | CASSDVQNYGYTF
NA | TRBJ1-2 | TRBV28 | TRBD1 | TGTGCCAGCAGTCAGACAGGGGCAAGCTACACCTTC | CASSQTGASYTF
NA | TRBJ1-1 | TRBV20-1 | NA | TGCAGTGCTAGTTCAGGGGATTACACTGAAGCTTTCTTT | CSASSGDYTEAFF